The rows below give T cell receptor beta chains drawn from one sample of a study of Tregs in tolerant kidney transplant recipients. Method: immunoSEQ multiplex PCR; TCRdb's copy keeps in-frame clones and lacks some. In the table there are some 68,000 clones, 84% of which are singletons. The sequenced material came from CD4+ T cells from blood. These receptors were collected from a human donor in good health. CDR3s include the opening cysteine and the closing phenylalanine or tryptophan. The order of the fields is CDR3 protein, clone size, V gene, CDR3 length. Part of the rows lack a size; the others show once, few, many or a class for expanded clones.

CDR3aa: CASSIDPLTTYSGANVLTF
abundance: -
v_gene: TRBV19
len: 19

CDR3aa: CASITGGQGGTQYF
abundance: -
v_gene: TRBV7-2
len: 14

CDR3aa: CASSRDSPGGSEQFF
abundance: -
v_gene: TRBV14
len: 15

CDR3aa: CASSASPTSRAGELFF
abundance: -
v_gene: TRBV9
len: 16

CDR3aa: CASSLEFLNTEAFF
abundance: -
v_gene: TRBV5-1
len: 14

CDR3aa: CATQGAWAEAFF
abundance: -
v_gene: TRBV6-5
len: 12

CDR3aa: CASSSARTGAPEAFF
abundance: -
v_gene: TRBV6-5
len: 15

CDR3aa: CASSELPGQHYEQYF
abundance: -
v_gene: TRBV6-1
len: 15

CDR3aa: CASSSDSSGANVLTF
abundance: -
v_gene: TRBV7-9
len: 15

CDR3aa: CASSVGTGELYGYTF
abundance: many
v_gene: TRBV9
len: 15

CDR3aa: CASEGTRGLEQFF
abundance: -
v_gene: TRBV11-2
len: 13

CDR3aa: CSVGLQMNTEAFF
abundance: medium-sized
v_gene: TRBV29-1
len: 13

CDR3aa: CASSFSGGGTDTQYF
abundance: -
v_gene: TRBV2
len: 15

CDR3aa: CASSYSLRLNTGELFF
abundance: -
v_gene: TRBV6-6
len: 16

CDR3aa: CASSLGTENSPLHF
abundance: -
v_gene: TRBV11-3
len: 14

CDR3aa: CASSVDGGGHPTAFF
abundance: -
v_gene: TRBV9
len: 15

CDR3aa: CASSPVSGRAGETQYF
abundance: -
v_gene: TRBV18
len: 16

CDR3aa: CASSPYSVSGANVLTF
abundance: -
v_gene: TRBV9
len: 16

CDR3aa: CASSSGPIYEQYF
abundance: -
v_gene: TRBV11-2
len: 13

CDR3aa: CASSLGWEMAYEQYF
abundance: -
v_gene: TRBV13
len: 15

CDR3aa: CAWTGALMNTEAFF
abundance: -
v_gene: TRBV30
len: 14

CDR3aa: CASSTGTGAHEQYF
abundance: -
v_gene: TRBV6-6
len: 14

CDR3aa: CASSLGFGGLSFDEQYF
abundance: -
v_gene: TRBV11-3
len: 17

CDR3aa: CASSLAGGGGYEQYF
abundance: -
v_gene: TRBV5-4
len: 15

CDR3aa: CAISDPPRSRVAEAFF
abundance: -
v_gene: TRBV10-3
len: 16

CDR3aa: CASSEMAVSGANVLTF
abundance: -
v_gene: TRBV19
len: 16

CDR3aa: CASSPVGGTTDTQYF
abundance: -
v_gene: TRBV9
len: 15

CDR3aa: CASSYRGDGTEAFF
abundance: -
v_gene: TRBV6-5
len: 14

CDR3aa: CASRQFTDTQYF
abundance: -
v_gene: TRBV11-2
len: 12

CDR3aa: CASSQVNTEAFF
abundance: once
v_gene: TRBV4-1
len: 12

CDR3aa: CASSQDEFVGGPNEKLFF
abundance: -
v_gene: TRBV4-1
len: 18

CDR3aa: CASSIDRPIRFRPQHF
abundance: -
v_gene: TRBV19
len: 16

CDR3aa: CASSYTSWGGEGEQYF
abundance: once
v_gene: TRBV6-5
len: 16

CDR3aa: CASSLTSGGADGELFF
abundance: -
v_gene: TRBV5-4
len: 16

CDR3aa: CASSPTGTDTQYF
abundance: -
v_gene: TRBV9
len: 13

CDR3aa: CASSLQGGSNYGYTF
abundance: few
v_gene: TRBV5-1
len: 15

CDR3aa: CASSQKLAGAYNEQFF
abundance: -
v_gene: TRBV7-2
len: 16

CDR3aa: CASSQEQPGTQYF
abundance: -
v_gene: TRBV4-3
len: 13

CDR3aa: CASSFYGPIPTRGHGDGNTIYF
abundance: -
v_gene: TRBV5-1
len: 22

CDR3aa: CASGKETQYF
abundance: -
v_gene: TRBV5-4
len: 10

CDR3aa: CASSLPPGNTQYF
abundance: -
v_gene: TRBV7-3
len: 13

CDR3aa: CASSGQGGYNEQFF
abundance: once
v_gene: TRBV5-1
len: 14

CDR3aa: CASSERGYEQYF
abundance: once
v_gene: TRBV2
len: 12

CDR3aa: CASSLDYQETQYF
abundance: few
v_gene: TRBV11-1
len: 13

CDR3aa: CASSITLGGIFYGYTF
abundance: -
v_gene: TRBV19
len: 16

CDR3aa: CASSLLQTDLNYGYTF
abundance: -
v_gene: TRBV5-1
len: 16

CDR3aa: CASSRTSGDKNNEQFF
abundance: -
v_gene: TRBV2
len: 16